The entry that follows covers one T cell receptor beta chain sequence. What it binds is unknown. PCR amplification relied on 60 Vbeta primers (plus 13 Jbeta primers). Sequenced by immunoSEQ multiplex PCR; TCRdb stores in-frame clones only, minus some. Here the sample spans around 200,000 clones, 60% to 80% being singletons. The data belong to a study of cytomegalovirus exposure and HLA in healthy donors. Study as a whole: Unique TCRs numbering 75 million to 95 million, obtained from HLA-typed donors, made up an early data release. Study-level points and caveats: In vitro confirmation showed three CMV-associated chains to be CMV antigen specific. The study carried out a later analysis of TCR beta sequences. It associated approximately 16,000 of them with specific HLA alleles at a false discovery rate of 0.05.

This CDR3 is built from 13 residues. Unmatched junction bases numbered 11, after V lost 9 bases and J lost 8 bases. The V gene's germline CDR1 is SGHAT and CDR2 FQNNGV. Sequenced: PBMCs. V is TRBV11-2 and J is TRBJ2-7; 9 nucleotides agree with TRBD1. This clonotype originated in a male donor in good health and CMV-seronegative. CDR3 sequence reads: CASVSGTGWQQYF. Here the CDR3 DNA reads TGTGCCAGTGTCAGTGGGACAGGGTGGCAGCAGTACTTC.